Following are 20 T cell receptor beta chains from one sample sequenced in a study of blood T cell repertoires in COVID-19. Assay: immunoSEQ multiplex PCR; the TCRdb copy retains only in-frame clones and omits some. The sample lists about 88,000 clones; about 71% were seen once. The sample comprised peripheral blood. The receptors were sampled from a woman between 55 and 75 years old in a cohort sampled during active or convalescent COVID-19.

This clone was seen ten or more times. Other DNA sequences in the sample encode the same CDR3. The chain carries TRBV30 and TRBJ1-2; D ambiguous. The CDR3 has 13 amino acids. In germline, CDR1 is GTSNPN, CDR2 SVGIG (reference sequence). The V gene lost 0 bases and the J gene lost 2 bases, with 7 bases spanning the gap. CDR3 sequence reads: CAWSVSVNYGYTF. In DNA, the CDR3 is TGTGCCTGGAGTGTATCAGTAAACTATGGCTACACCTTC.

The chain couples TRBV3-1 (or the pseudogene TRBV3-2) to TRBJ2-7; D might be TRBD2 (6 bases). V shed 1 base and J shed 3 bases, with 13 bases lying between them. The germline V gene encodes CDR1 LGHDT and CDR2 YNNKEL (reference sequence). This CDR3 is 15 amino acids long. The DNA of the CDR3 is TGTGCCAGCAGCCAAGGGGACGGGGGATTCTACGAGCAGTACTTC. It specifies CASSQGDGGFYEQYF.

This clone was counted ten times or more. The rearrangement links TRBV7-8 to TRBJ2-7; 10 nucleotides agree with TRBD2. Germline-derived CDR1 and CDR2 are SGHVS and FQNEAQ. Losses at the gene ends were 5 bases for V and 2 bases for J; bases not matched to a gene: 9. The CDR3 has 16 residues. CDR3 sequence: CASSLQTSGATYEQYF. The CDR3 DNA follows: TGTGCCAGCAGCCTCCAAACTAGCGGGGCAACCTACGAGCAGTACTTC.

This chain links TRBV5-8 with TRBJ2-1, with 8 bases fitting TRBD1. Germline V gene lookup returns CDR1 SGHTS and CDR2 YDEGEE. The CDR3 runs 15 residues. With V trimmed by 1 base and J by 3 bases, 3 bases remained unmatched. CDR3 sequence: CASSLYRGVYNEQFF. The CDR3 DNA sequence: TGTGCCAGCAGCTTGTACAGGGGGGTCTACAATGAGCAGTTCTTC. The variable domain in full, with the rest retrieved from reference TRBV5-8 and TRBJ2-1, is EAGVTQSPTHLIKTRGQQATLRCSPISGHTSVYWYQQALGLGLQFLLWYDEGEERNRGNFPPRFSGRQFPNYSSELNVNALELEDSALYLCASSLYRGVYNEQFFGPGTRLTVL.

This chain connects TRBV30 to TRBJ2-7; 8 bases are shared with TRBD1. There are 14 residues in the CDR3. CDR1 and CDR2 from the germline V gene are GTSNPN and SVGIG (reference sequence). The ends lost 4 bases at V and 5 bases at J; junction bases unmatched: 10. Written as DNA, the CDR3 is TGTGCCTGGAAAGTAGGCAGGGGGCGAAACGAGCAGTACTTC. Translating it yields CAWKVGRGRNEQYF.

In its sample, this clone was seen once. J is TRBJ1-6 and V is TRBV3-1 (or the pseudogene TRBV3-2); unclear D gene. CDR3 length equals 16 residues. The V end was cut by 7 bases, the J end by 5 bases, with 18 bases between. Germline CDR1 LGHDT, CDR2 YNNKEL (reference sequence). Here the CDR3 reads CASTNSPGVNNSPLHF. In nucleotides, the CDR3 is TGTGCCAGCACCAACTCACCGGGAGTCAATAATTCACCCCTCCACTTT.

The CDR3 reads CAWGKGAATNEKLFF. CDR3 coding DNA: TGTGCCTGGGGAAAAGGGGCTGCAACTAATGAAAAACTGTTTTTT. V usage is TRBV30 and J usage is TRBJ1-4, with D tentatively TRBD1 (5 bases). Germline V gene data show CDR1 as GTSNPN and CDR2 as SVGIG (reference sequence). V was cut by 5 bases and J by 0 bases, with 13 bases left in between. The CDR3 has 15 residues.

Note on this clone: At one end, the junction sequence differs from germline, possibly due to a read error. This chain connects TRBV5-1 to TRBJ1-5, with D possibly matching TRBD1 (5 bases). The CDR3 is 13 amino acids. Germline CDR1 reads SGHRS; CDR2 reads YFSETQ. The DNA for the CDR3 is TGCGCCAGCAGCTTGGATGGGAGGGGCCTGGTGCTTTTT. It codes for CASSLDGRGLVLF.

The rearrangement joins TRBV5-5 to TRBJ1-6; tentative D call: TRBD1 (6 bases). Trimming took 3 bases from V and 10 from J, leaving 17 bases between them. The length of the CDR3 is 15 residues. Germline V gene data show CDR1 as SGHKS and CDR2 as YYEKEE (reference sequence). This CDR3 reads CASSSTGFRGSPLHF. The CDR3 nucleotides read TGTGCCAGCAGCTCAACAGGGTTTAGAGGATCACCCCTCCACTTT.

The J gene is TRBJ2-3, the V gene TRBV6-5; no clear D gene. This CDR3 region has 15 residues. Between the trimmed V and J ends, which lost 0 bases and 2 bases, there was a span of 9 bases. Germline V lookup: CDR1 MNHEY, CDR2 SVGAGI. The CDR3 protein is CASSYSSTYTDTQYF. DNA for the CDR3: TGTGCCAGCAGTTACTCCTCAACCTACACAGATACGCAGTATTTT.

This clone was detected a few times. The chain links TRBV5-5 to TRBJ2-1; 9 bases line up with TRBD2. Unmatched junction bases numbered 9, after V lost 0 bases and J lost 8 bases. The CDR3 consists of 16 residues. Germline CDR1 is SGHKS and CDR2 is YYEKEE (reference sequence). The chain's CDR3 is CASSLVSLAGLDEQFF. Here the CDR3 DNA reads TGTGCCAGCAGCTTGGTCTCCCTAGCGGGGTTGGATGAGCAGTTCTTC.

The chain has TRBV13 and TRBJ1-5; no clear D gene. V lost 3 bases to trimming and J lost 4 bases, with 13 bases between them. Per the germline V gene, CDR1 is PRHDT and CDR2 is FYEKMQ (reference sequence). CDR3 length equals 15 residues. The CDR3 region has the DNA TGTGCCAGCAGCTTGAGGTCGACGGGGAATCAGCCCCAGCATTTT. Translation gives CASSLRSTGNQPQHF.

Comments on this clone: The sample carries other DNA sequences with the same CDR3. This chain uses TRBV2 with TRBJ1-2, with a weak D call TRBD1 (5 bases). V lost 6 bases and J lost 2, with 10 bases in between. CDR3 length equals 13 residues. Germline V lookup: CDR1 SNHLY, CDR2 FYNNEI. CDR3 bases: TGTGCCAGCAGGACAGCGATAAACTATGGCTACACCTTC. This translates into CASRTAINYGYTF.

This chain uses TRBV5-4 with TRBJ1-2; TRBD1 aligns across 10 bases. Per the germline V gene, CDR1 is SGHNT and CDR2 is YYREEE (reference sequence). The length of the CDR3 is 16 residues. V trimming: 4 bases; J trimming: 4 bases; junction bases outside the gene matches: 10. This chain's CDR3 is CASSTAPGQGIYGYTF. CDR3 nucleotide sequence: TGTGCCAGCAGCACAGCACCGGGACAGGGGATCTATGGCTACACCTTC.

This chain joins TRBV4-1 and TRBJ2-5; 10 bases are shared with TRBD2. CDR3 length: 18 residues. Germline CDR1 MGHRA, CDR2 YSYEKL. V was pared by 0 bases and J by 6 bases, with 13 bases of the junction left unmatched. The CDR3 DNA reads as TGCGCCAGCAGCCAAGACCCAAGCGGGGGGGGGCTCGGAAAGACCCAGTACTTC. Its translation is CASSQDPSGGGLGKTQYF.

The rearrangement joins TRBV28 to TRBJ1-6; TRBD1 might be the D (6 bases). The V and J ends lost 6 bases and 7 bases respectively, with 13 bases between them. Germline-derived CDR1 and CDR2 are MDHEN and SYDVKM. CDR3 length: 14 residues. The CDR3 sequence is CASSSGAQNSPLHF. In DNA, the CDR3 is TGTGCCAGCAGCTCAGGGGCTCAGAATTCACCCCTCCACTTT.

This clone appeared once. The identical CDR3 is also encoded by other nucleotide sequences in the sample. The chain uses TRBV20-1 and TRBJ2-1; perhaps TRBD2 as D (6 bases). This CDR3 has 11 amino acids. Trimming left V 6 bases short and J 4 bases short, with 7 bases between. In germline, CDR1 is DFQATT, CDR2 SNEGSKA (reference sequence). The CDR3 here is CSASGYNEQFF. The CDR3 DNA sequence: TGCAGTGCCAGCGGGTACAATGAGCAGTTCTTC.

The J gene is TRBJ1-5, the V gene TRBV7-2, with D possibly matching TRBD1 (5 bases). The CDR3 length is 15 residues. Germline V CDR1 and CDR2: SGHTA, FQGNSA. The V end lost 2 bases, the J end lost 6 bases, and 14 bases lay between the germline ends. CDR3 nucleotides: TGTGCCAGCAGCTTACGCACAGGATCCGTTCAGCCCCAGCATTTT. Its translation: CASSLRTGSVQPQHF.

This chain links TRBV19 with TRBJ2-1; 11 positions agree with TRBD2. CDR1 LNHDA and CDR2 SQIVND come from the germline V gene (reference sequence). V was pared by 2 bases and J by 6 bases, with 6 bases of the junction left unmatched. The CDR3 spans 16 residues. The CDR3 coding sequence is TGTGCCAGTAGTATACTAGCGGGGGGTAGGAGCAATGAGCAGTTCTTC. Translation: CASSILAGGRSNEQFF.

This clone was observed a handful of times. This chain links TRBV29-1 with TRBJ1-2; the D gene is possibly TRBD1 (6 bases). V lost 6 bases and J 0 bases, leaving 11 bases between the germline ends. Germline V gene data show CDR1 as SQVTM and CDR2 as ANQGSEA. This CDR3 region has 13 residues. The CDR3 is CSVNDRTNYGYTF. The CDR3 DNA reads as TGCAGCGTGAATGACAGGACTAACTATGGCTACACCTTC.